The T cell receptor (beta chain) under discussion was sequenced for a study of blood T cells in healthy people across ages. Alongside a J-beta primer mix, a sample-barcoded 5' primer served in a second PCR lasting 7 to 11 cycles. TCRdb ran MiXCR on the 5' RACE reads and lists one entry per CDR3 protein. The sample records hundreds of thousands of distinct CDR3 sequences, about 30% being singletons. Findings and limits, study-wide: Older age went with lower TCR beta diversity per million T cells, in a roughly linear way.

In its sample, this clonotype was seen once. Its antigen is unknown. In terms of origin and age, donors were healthy Caucasian individuals from Russia aged about 6 to 90. Germline V gene lookup returns CDR1 LGHDT and CDR2 YNNKEL (reference sequence). This CDR3 is built from 15 residues. The sequence derives from a woman of 80 years or more in good health. V usage is TRBV3-1 and J usage is TRBJ2-4; D possibly corresponds to TRBD1 (5 bases). The end of the DNA aligns better with TRBJ2-7, so the J call may be wrong. Input material: blood. CDR3 nucleotides: TGTGCCAGCAGCCAAGGTCCGGACATGATCTACGAGCAGTACTTC. The encoded protein is CASSQGPDMIYEQYF.